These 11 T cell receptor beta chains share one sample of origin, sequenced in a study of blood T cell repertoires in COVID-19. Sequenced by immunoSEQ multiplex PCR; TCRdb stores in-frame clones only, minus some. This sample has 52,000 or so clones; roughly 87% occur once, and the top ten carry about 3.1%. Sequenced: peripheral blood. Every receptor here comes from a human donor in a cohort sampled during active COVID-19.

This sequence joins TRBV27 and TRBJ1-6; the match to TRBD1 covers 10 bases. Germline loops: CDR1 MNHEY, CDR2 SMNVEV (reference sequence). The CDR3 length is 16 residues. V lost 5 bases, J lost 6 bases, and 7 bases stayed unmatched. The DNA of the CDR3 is TGTGCCAGCAGTCCCTCGACAGGGGGCATTAATTCACCCCTCCACTTT. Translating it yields CASSPSTGGINSPLHF.

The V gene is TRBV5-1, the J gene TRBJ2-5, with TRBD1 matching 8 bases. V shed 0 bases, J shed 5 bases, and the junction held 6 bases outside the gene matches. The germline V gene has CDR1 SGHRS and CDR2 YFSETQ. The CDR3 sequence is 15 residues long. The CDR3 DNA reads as TGCGCCAGCAGCTTGGCCAGGGGGCTGGAGGAGACCCAGTACTTC. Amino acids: CASSLARGLEETQYF.

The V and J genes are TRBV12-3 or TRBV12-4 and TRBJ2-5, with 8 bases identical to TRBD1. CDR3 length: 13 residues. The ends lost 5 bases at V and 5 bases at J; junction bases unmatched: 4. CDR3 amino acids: CASSSQGAETQYF. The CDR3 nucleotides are TGTGCCAGCAGTAGTCAGGGGGCTGAGACCCAGTACTTC.

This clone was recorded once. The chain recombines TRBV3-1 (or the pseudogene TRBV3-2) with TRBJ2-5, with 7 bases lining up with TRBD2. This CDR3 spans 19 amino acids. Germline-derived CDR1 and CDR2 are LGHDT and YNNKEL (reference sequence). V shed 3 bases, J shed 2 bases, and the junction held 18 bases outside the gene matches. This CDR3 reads CASSHPPGLVLGGQETQYF. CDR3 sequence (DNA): TGTGCCAGCAGCCACCCCCCCGGACTAGTTCTTGGAGGGCAAGAGACCCAGTACTTC.

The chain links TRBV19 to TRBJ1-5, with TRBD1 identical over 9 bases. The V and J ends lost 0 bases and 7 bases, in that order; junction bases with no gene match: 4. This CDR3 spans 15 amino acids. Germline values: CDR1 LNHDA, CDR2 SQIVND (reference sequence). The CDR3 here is CASSIEGQGSQPQHF. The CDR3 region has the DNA TGTGCCAGTAGTATAGAGGGACAGGGAAGCCAGCCCCAGCATTTT.

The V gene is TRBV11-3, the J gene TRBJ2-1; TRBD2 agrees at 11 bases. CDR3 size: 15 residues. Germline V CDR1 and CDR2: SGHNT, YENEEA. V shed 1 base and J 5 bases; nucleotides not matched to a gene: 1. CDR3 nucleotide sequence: TGTGCCAGCAGCTTAGGACTAGCGGGACACAATGAGCAGTTCTTC. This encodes CASSLGLAGHNEQFF.

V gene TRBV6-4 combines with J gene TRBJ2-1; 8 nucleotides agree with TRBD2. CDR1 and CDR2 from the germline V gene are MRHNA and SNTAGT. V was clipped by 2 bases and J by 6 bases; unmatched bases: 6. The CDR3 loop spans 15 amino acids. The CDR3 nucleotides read TGTGCCAGCAGTGACCTACCGCTAGCGGGCAATGAGCAGTTCTTC. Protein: CASSDLPLAGNEQFF.

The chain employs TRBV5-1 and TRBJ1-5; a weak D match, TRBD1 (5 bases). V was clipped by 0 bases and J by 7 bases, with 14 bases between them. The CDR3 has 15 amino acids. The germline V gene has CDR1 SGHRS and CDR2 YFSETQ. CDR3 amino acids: CASSLAPGGTQPQHF. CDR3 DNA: TGCGCCAGCAGCTTGGCCCCGGGAGGGACCCAGCCCCAGCATTTT.

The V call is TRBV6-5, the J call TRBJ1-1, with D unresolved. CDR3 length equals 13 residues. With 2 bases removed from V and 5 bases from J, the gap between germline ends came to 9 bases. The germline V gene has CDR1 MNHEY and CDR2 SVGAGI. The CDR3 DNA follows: TGTGCCAGCAGTTACGACCAGGTTACTGAAGCTTTCTTT. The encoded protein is CASSYDQVTEAFF.

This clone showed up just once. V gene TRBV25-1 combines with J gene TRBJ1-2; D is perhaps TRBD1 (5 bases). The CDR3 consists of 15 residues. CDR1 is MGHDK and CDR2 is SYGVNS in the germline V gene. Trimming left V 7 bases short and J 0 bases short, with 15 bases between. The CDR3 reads CASKGPTEANYGYTF. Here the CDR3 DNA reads TGTGCCAGCAAGGGTCCGACAGAGGCTAACTATGGCTACACCTTC.

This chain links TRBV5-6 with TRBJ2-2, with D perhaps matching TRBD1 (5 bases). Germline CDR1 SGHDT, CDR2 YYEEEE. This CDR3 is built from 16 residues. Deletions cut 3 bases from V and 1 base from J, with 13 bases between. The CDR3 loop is CASSSYQGRNTGELFF. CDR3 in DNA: TGTGCCAGCAGCTCGTATCAGGGTCGGAACACCGGGGAGCTGTTTTTT.